This TCR beta chain appears in the sequencing data of a study of blood T cell repertoires in COVID-19. Study as a whole: The samples span acute and convalescent COVID-19 from the United States, Italy and Spain.

V lost 3 bases to trimming and J lost 7 bases; unmatched junction nucleotides: 6. The CDR3 spans 13 residues. Germline loops: CDR1 SGHNT, CDR2 YYREEE (reference sequence). The table came from immunoSEQ multiplex PCR; TCRdb's copy has only in-frame clones and leaves some out. Here the sample spans around 160,000 clones, 80% to 90% being singletons. The sample comprised peripheral blood. V is TRBV5-4 and J is TRBJ1-2; TRBD1 agrees at 7 bases. This receptor was obtained from a woman aged 60-75 years with COVID-19, enrolled during active disease. The CDR3 here is CASSSTGFRGYTF. The CDR3 DNA follows: TGTGCCAGCAGCTCGACAGGGTTCCGTGGCTACACCTTC.